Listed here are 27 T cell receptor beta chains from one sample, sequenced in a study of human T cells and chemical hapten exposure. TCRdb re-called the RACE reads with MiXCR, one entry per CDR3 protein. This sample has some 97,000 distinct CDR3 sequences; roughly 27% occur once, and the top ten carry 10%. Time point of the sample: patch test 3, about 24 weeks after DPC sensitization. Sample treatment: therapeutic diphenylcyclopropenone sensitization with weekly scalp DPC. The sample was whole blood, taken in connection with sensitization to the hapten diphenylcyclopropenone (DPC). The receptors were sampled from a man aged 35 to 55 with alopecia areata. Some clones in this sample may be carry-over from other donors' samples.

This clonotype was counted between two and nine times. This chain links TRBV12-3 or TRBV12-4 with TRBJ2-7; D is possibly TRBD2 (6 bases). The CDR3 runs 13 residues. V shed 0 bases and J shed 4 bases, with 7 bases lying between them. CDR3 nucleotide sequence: TGTGCCAGCAGTTTAGCGGAGGGGTACGAGCAGTACTTC. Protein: CASSLAEGYEQYF.

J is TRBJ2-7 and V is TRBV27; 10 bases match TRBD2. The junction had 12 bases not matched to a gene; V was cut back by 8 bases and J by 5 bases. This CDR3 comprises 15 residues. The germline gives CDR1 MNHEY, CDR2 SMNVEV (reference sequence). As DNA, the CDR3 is TGTGCCAGCGGGGATTGGGCTAGCGGGAGTGACGAGCAGTACTTC. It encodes CASGDWASGSDEQYF.

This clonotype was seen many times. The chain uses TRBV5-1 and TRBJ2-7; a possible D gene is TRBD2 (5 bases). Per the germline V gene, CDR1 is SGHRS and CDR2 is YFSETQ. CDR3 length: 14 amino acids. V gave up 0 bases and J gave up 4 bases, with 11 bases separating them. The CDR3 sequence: CASSLERVRYEQYF. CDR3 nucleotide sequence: TGCGCCAGCAGCTTGGAGAGGGTCCGATACGAGCAGTACTTC.

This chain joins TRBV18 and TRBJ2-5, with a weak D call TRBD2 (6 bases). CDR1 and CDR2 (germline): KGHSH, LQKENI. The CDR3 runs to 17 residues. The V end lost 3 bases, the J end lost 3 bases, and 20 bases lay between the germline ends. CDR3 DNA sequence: TGTGCCAGCTCACCGCGACTAGGTACCGGAGGGAAAGAGACCCAGTACTTC. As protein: CASSPRLGTGGKETQYF.

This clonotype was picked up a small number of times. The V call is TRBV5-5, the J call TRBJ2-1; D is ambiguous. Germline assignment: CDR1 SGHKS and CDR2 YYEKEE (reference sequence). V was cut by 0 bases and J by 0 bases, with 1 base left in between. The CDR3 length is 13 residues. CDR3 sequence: CASSLVSYNEQFF. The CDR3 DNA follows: TGTGCCAGCAGCTTGGTCTCCTACAATGAGCAGTTCTTC.

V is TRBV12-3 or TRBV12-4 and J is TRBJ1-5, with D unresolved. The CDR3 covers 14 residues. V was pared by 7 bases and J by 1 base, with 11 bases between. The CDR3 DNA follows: TGTGCCAGCATGGCAGACTCGAGCAATCAGCCCCAGCATTTT. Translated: CASMADSSNQPQHF.

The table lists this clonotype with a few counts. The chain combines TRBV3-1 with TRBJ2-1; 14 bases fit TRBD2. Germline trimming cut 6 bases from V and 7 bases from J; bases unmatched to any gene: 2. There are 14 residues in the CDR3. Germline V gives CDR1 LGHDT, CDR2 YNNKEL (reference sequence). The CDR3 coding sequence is TGTGCCAGCAGAGGGACTAGCGGGAGTAATGAGCAGTTCTTC. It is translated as CASRGTSGSNEQFF.

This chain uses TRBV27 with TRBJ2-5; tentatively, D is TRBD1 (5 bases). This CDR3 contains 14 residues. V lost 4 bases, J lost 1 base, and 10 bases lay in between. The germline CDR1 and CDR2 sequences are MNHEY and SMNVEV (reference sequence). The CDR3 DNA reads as TGTGCCAGCAGTTGTACAGGATTCCAAGAGACCCAGTACTTC. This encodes CASSCTGFQETQYF.

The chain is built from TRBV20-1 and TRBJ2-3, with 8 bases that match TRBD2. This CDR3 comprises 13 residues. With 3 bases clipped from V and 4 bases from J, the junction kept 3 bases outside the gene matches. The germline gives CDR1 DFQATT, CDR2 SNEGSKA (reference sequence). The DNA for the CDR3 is TGCAGTGCTAGGGGACTAGTCGCAGATACGCAGTATTTT. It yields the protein CSARGLVADTQYF.

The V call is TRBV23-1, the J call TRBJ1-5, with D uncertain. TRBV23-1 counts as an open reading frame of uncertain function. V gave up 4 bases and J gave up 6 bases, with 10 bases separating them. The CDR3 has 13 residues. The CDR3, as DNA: TGCGCCAGCAGTCTCATCCCTGCTCAGCCCCAGCATTTT. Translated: CASSLIPAQPQHF.

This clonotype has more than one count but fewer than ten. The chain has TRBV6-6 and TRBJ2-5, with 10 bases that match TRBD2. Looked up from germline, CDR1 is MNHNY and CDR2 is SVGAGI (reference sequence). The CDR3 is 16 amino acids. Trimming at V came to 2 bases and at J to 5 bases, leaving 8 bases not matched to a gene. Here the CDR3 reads CASSYPRGSGGETQYF. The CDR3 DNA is TGTGCCAGCAGTTACCCCCGGGGTAGCGGGGGGGAGACCCAGTACTTC.

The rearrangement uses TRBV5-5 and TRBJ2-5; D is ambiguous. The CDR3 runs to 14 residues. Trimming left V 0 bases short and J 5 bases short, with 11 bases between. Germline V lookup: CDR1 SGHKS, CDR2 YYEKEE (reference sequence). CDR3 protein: CASSLGQLVETQYF. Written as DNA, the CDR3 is TGTGCCAGCAGCTTGGGCCAGTTGGTGGAGACCCAGTACTTC.

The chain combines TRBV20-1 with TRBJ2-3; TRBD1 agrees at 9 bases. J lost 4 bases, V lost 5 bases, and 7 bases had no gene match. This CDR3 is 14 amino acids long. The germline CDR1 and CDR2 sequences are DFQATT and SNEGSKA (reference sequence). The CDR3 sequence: CSALPGQGADTQYF. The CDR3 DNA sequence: TGCAGTGCTCTTCCGGGACAGGGTGCAGATACGCAGTATTTT.

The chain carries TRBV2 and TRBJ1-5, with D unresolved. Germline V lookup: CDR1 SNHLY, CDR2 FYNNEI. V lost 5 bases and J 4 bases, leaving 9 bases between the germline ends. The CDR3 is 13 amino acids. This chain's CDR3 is CASSTDGNQPQHF. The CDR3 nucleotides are TGTGCCAGCAGTACGGACGGGAATCAGCCCCAGCATTTT.

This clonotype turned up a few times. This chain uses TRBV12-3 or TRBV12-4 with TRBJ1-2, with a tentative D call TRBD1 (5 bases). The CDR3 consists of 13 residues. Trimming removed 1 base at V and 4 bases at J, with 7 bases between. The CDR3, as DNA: TGTGCCAGCAGTTTAGGGACACCCTATGGCTACACCTTC. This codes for CASSLGTPYGYTF.

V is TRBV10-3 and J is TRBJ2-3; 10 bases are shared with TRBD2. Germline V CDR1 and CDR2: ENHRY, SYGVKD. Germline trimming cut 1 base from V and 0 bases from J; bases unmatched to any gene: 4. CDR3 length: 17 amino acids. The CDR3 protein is CAISEWLAGESTDTQYF. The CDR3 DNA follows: TGTGCCATCAGTGAGTGGCTAGCGGGAGAAAGCACAGATACGCAGTATTTT.

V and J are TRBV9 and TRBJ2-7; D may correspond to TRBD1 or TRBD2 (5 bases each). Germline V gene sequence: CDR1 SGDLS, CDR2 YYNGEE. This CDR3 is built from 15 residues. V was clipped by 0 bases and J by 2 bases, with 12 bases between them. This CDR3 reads CASSVGGTAAYEQYF. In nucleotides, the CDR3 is TGTGCCAGCAGCGTAGGGGGGACGGCCGCCTACGAGCAGTACTTC.

The CDR3 protein is CASVPGHPQETQYF. The CDR3 DNA reads as TGTGCCAGCGTACCCGGACATCCCCAAGAGACCCAGTACTTC. This rearrangement joins TRBV6-1 to TRBJ2-5; D possibly corresponds to TRBD1 (5 bases). Germline CDR1 and CDR2: MNHNS and SASEGT. V was trimmed by 8 bases and J by 1 base, leaving 14 bases between them. The CDR3 consists of 14 residues.

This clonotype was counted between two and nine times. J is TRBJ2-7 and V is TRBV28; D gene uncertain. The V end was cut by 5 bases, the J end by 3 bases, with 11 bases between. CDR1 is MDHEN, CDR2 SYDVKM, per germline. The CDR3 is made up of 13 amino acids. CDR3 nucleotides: TGTGCCAGCAGTCTCCGAGTCTTCTACGAGCAGTACTTC. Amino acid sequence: CASSLRVFYEQYF.

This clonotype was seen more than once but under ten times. The CDR3 loop reads CASRQVISYEQYF. The CDR3 DNA reads TGTGCCAGCCGACAGGTGATCTCCTACGAGCAGTACTTC. The chain uses TRBV6-1 and TRBJ2-7, with D maybe TRBD1 (6 bases). The CDR3 consists of 13 residues. The V gene lost 8 bases and the J gene lost 0 bases, with 11 bases spanning the gap. Germline V gene lookup returns CDR1 MNHNS and CDR2 SASEGT.

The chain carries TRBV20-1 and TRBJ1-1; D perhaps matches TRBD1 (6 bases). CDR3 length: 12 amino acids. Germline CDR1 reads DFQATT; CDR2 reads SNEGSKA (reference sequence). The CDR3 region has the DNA TGCAGGCCCCCAGGGGTGAACACTGAAGCTTTCTTT. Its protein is CRPPGVNTEAFF.

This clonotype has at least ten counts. CDR3 in amino acids: CSARKTNTEAFF. In DNA form, the CDR3 reads TGCAGTGCTAGAAAGACGAACACTGAAGCTTTCTTT. This sequence joins TRBV20-1 and TRBJ1-1, with unresolved D. Trimming pared 2 bases from V and 1 base from J, leaving 5 bases between. CDR3 size: 12 residues. CDR1 DFQATT and CDR2 SNEGSKA come from the germline V gene (reference sequence).

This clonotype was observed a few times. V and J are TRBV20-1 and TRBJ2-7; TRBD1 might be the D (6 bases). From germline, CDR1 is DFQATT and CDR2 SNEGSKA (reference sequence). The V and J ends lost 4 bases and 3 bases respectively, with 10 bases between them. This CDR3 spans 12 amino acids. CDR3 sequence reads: CSAKDRFYEQYF. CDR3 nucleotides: TGCAGTGCTAAGGACAGATTCTACGAGCAGTACTTC.

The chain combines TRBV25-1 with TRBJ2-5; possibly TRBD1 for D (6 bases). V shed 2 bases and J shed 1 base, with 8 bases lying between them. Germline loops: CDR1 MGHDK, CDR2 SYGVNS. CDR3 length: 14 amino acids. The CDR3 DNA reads TGTGCCAGCAGTGAAACAGGGTTCCAAGAGACCCAGTACTTC. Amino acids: CASSETGFQETQYF.

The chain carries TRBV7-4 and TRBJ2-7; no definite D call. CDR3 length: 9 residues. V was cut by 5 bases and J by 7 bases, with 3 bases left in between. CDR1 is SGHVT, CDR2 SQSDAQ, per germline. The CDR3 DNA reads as TGTGCCAGCAGCCCGGAGCAGTACTTC. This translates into CASSPEQYF.

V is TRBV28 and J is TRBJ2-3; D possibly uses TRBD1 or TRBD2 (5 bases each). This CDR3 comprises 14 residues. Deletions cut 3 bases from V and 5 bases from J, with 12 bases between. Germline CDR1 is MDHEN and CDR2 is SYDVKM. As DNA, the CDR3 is TGTGCCAGCAGTTTTGGGGGAGCGGAAGATACGCAGTATTTT. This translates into CASSFGGAEDTQYF.

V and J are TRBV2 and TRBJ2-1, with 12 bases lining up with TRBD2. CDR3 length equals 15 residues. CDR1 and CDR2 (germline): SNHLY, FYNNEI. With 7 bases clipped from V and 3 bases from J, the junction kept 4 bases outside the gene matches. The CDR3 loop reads CASTALAGGYNEQFF. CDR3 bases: TGTGCCAGCACGGCACTAGCGGGAGGCTACAATGAGCAGTTCTTC.